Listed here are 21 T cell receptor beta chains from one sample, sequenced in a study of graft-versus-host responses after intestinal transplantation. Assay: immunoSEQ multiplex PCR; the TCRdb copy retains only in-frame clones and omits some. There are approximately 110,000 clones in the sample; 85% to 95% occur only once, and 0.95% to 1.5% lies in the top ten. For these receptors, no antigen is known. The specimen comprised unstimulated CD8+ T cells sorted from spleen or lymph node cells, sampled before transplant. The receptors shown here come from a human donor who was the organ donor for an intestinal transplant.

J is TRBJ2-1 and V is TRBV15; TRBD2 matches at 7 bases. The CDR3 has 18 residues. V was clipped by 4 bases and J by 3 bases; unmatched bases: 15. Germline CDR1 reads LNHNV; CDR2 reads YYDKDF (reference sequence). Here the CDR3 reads CATSKLSSRASGYNEQFF. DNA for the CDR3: TGTGCCACCAGCAAGTTGAGTTCGAGGGCTAGCGGCTACAATGAGCAGTTCTTC.

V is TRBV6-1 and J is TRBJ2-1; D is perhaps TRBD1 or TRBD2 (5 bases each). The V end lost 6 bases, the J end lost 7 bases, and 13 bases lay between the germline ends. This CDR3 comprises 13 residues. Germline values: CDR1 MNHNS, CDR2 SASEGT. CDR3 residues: CASSPGPINEQFF. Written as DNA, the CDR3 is TGTGCCAGCAGCCCGGGGCCGATAAATGAGCAGTTCTTC.

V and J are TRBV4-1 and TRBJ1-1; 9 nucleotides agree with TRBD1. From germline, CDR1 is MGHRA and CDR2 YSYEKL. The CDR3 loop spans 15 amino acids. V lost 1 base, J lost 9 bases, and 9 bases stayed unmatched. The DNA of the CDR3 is TGCGCCAGCAGCCAAGGATCCGGGACAGGGAAAAAAGCTTTCTTT. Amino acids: CASSQGSGTGKKAFF.

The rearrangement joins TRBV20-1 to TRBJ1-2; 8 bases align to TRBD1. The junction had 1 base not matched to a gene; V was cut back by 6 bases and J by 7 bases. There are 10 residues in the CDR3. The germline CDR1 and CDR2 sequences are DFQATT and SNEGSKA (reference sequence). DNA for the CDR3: TGCAGTGCGGACAGGGCTGGCTACACCTTC. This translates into CSADRAGYTF.

Written as DNA, the CDR3 is TGTGCCAGCAGTTACGGTTGGGGTCTGACCCAGTACTTC. Encoded protein: CASSYGWGLTQYF. V gene TRBV6-5 combines with J gene TRBJ2-5; no clear D. The CDR3 covers 13 residues. Germline values: CDR1 MNHEY, CDR2 SVGAGI. V gave up 2 bases and J gave up 7 bases, with 11 bases separating them.

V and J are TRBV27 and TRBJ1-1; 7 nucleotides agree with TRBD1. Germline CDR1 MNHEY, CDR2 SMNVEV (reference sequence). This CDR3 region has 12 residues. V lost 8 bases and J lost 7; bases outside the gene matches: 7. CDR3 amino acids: CASGTATSEAFF. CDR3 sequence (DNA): TGTGCCAGCGGGACAGCGACTAGTGAAGCTTTCTTT.

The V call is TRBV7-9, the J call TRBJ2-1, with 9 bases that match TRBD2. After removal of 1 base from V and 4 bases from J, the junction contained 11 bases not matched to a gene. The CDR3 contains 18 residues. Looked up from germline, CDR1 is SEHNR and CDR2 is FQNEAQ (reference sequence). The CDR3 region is CASSLGSASGADYNEQFF. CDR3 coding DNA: TGTGCCAGCAGCTTAGGTTCGGCTAGCGGGGCCGATTACAATGAGCAGTTCTTC. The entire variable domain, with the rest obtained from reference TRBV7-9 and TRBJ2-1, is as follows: DTGVSQNPRHKITKRGQNVTFRCDPISEHNRLYWYRQTLGQGPEFLTYFQNEAQLEKSRLLSDRFSAERPKGSFSTLEIQRTEQGDSAMYLCASSLGSASGADYNEQFFGPGTRLTVL.

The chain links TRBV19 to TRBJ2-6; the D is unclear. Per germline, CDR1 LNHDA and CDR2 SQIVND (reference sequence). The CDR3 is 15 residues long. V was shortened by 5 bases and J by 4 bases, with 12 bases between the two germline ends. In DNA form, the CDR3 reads TGTGCCAGTAGTCGTCGGGTGAGCGGGGCCAACGTCCTGACTTTC. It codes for CASSRRVSGANVLTF.

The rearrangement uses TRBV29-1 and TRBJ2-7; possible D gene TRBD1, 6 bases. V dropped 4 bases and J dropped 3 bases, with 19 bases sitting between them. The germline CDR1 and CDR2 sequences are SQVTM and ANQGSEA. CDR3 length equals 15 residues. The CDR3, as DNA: TGCAGCGTTGTCTACCCTTGGACAGTAGACTACGAGCAGTACTTC. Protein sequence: CSVVYPWTVDYEQYF.

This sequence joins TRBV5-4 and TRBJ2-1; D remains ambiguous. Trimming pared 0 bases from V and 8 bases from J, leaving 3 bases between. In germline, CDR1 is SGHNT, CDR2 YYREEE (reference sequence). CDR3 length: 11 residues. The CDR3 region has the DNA TGTGCCAGCAGCTTGGGTTATGAGCAGTTCTTC. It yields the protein CASSLGYEQFF.

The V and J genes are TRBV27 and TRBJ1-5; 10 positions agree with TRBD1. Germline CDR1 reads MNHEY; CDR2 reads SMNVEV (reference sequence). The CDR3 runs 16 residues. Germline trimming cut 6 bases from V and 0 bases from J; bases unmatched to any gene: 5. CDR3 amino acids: CASRRQGADSNQPQHF. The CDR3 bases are TGTGCCAGCAGGCGACAGGGGGCTGATAGCAATCAGCCCCAGCATTTT.

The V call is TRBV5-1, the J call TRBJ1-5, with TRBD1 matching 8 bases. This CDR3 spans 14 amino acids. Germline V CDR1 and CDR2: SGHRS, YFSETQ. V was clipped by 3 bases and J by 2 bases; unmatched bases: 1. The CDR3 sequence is CASSSGQGNQPQHF. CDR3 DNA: TGCGCCAGCAGCTCGGGACAGGGCAATCAGCCCCAGCATTTT.

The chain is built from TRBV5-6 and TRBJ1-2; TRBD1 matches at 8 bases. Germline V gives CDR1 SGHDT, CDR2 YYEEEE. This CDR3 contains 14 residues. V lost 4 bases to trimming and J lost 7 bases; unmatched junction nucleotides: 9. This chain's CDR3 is CASSEDRGLTGYTF. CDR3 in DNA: TGTGCCAGCAGCGAAGACAGGGGCCTAACTGGCTACACCTTC.

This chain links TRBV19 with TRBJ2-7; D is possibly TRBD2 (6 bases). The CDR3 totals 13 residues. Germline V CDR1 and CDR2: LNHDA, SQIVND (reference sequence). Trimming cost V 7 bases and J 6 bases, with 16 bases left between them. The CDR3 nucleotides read TGTGCCAGTACGCCCGGTTTGGGAGGCGAGCAGTACTTC. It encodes CASTPGLGGEQYF.

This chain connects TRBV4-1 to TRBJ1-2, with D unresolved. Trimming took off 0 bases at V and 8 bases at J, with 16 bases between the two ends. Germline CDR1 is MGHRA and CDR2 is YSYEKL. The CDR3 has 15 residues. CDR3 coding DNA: TGCGCCAGCAGCCAAGATCGGACGGGTACTATGGGCTACACCTTC. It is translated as CASSQDRTGTMGYTF.

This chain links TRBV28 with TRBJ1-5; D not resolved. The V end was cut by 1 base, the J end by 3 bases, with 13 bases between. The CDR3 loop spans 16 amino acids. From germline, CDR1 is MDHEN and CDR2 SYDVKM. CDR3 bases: TGTGCCAGCAGTTTATATATTAGCAGGCCCAATCAGCCCCAGCATTTT. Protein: CASSLYISRPNQPQHF.

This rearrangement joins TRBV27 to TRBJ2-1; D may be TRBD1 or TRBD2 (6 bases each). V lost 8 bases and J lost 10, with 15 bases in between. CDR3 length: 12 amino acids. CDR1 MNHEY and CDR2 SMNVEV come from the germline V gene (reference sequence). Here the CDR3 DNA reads TGTGCCAGCGGCTGGGGGGCGCAAGAGCAGTTCTTC. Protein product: CASGWGAQEQFF.

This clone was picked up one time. For the CDR3, the DNA is TGCGCCAGCAGCCAAAACAGGATGAACACTGAAGCTTTCTTT. Its translation: CASSQNRMNTEAFF. The rearrangement uses TRBV4-3 and TRBJ1-1, with D maybe TRBD1 (5 bases). CDR3 length: 14 amino acids. Germline CDR1 LGHNA, CDR2 YSLEER. V was clipped by 2 bases and J by 0 bases, with 7 bases between them.

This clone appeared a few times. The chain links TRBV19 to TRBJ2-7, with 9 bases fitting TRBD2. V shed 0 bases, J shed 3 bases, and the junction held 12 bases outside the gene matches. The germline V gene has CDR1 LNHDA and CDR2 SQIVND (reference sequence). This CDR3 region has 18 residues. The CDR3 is CASSIEGDSGSPIYEQYF. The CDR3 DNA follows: TGTGCCAGTAGTATAGAGGGTGATAGCGGGAGTCCTATCTACGAGCAGTACTTC.

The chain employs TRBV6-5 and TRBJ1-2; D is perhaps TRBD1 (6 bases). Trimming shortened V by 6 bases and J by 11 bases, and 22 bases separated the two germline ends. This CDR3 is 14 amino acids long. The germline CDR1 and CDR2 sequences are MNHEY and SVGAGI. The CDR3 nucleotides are TGTGCCAGCAGCTCCGGCGGCAGGGGCTTCGGTTACACCTTC. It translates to CASSSGGRGFGYTF.

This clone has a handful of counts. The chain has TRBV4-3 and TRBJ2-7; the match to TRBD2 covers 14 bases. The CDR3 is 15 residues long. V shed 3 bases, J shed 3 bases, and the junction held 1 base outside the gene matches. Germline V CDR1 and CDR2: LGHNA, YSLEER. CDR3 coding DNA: TGCGCCAGCAGCCACGGGACTAGCGGGAGCTACGAGCAGTACTTC. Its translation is CASSHGTSGSYEQYF.